The 2 T cell receptor beta chains below come from one sample, sequenced in a study of shared clonotypes between healthy human individuals. The data were produced by immunoSEQ multiplex PCR, yet TCRdb's version contains in-frame clones alone and is incomplete. The sample lists a few million clones; roughly nine tenths were seen once. Sequences were obtained from naive CD4+ T cells sorted from blood. Subset noted: CD45RA+ positively selected. Receptors originate from a man aged 18 to 29 in good health.

The chain couples TRBV6-5 to TRBJ2-3; D is ambiguous. In germline, CDR1 is MNHEY, CDR2 SVGAGI. Between the trimmed V and J ends, which lost 4 bases and 2 bases, there was a span of 16 bases. This CDR3 comprises 16 residues. In DNA form, the CDR3 reads TGTGCCAGCAGTTCAGATCCCGGGCCCTACACAGATACGCAGTATTTT. Protein product: CASSSDPGPYTDTQYF.

This sequence joins TRBV9 and TRBJ2-1; 7 bases are a match to TRBD2. The germline gives CDR1 SGDLS, CDR2 YYNGEE. The CDR3 sequence is 20 residues long. The V and J ends lost 3 bases and 0 bases, in that order; junction bases with no gene match: 18. In DNA, the CDR3 is TGTGCCAGCAGCGCGGTGACTAGCCCATACCCCAAGAGCTCCTACAATGAGCAGTTCTTC. Translated: CASSAVTSPYPKSSYNEQFF.